This TCR beta chain was obtained from a study of beta chain features in type 1 diabetes. About the study: Cell yields, gender and age were similar in healthy donors and patients. General study results and limits: In all four CD4+ subsets, TCRB CDR3 length was significantly, moderately reduced in type 1 diabetes. PCR might favor shorter templates, equally in patients and controls.

All sorted populations exceeded 98% purity. On this clone: Its matching antigen is unknown.

Expressed TCRB transcripts were sequenced, since all the RNA that had been isolated was reverse transcribed. Assay: immunoSEQ multiplex PCR; the TCRdb copy retains only in-frame clones and omits some. The sample lists 600,000 or so clones; roughly 13% were seen once. Per germline, CDR1 MGHDK and CDR2 SYGVNS. CDR3 length: 15 amino acids. Trimming cost V 6 bases and J 0 bases; bases outside gene matches: 5. Material: naive CD4+ T cells from blood. This sequence was found in a man between 18 and 35 years old with type 1 diabetes. V is TRBV25-1 and J is TRBJ2-7; 10 nucleotides agree with TRBD2. CDR3: CASSLAGVGSYEQYF. DNA for the CDR3: TGTGCCAGCAGCCTAGCGGGGGTGGGCTCCTACGAGCAGTACTTC.